A selection of T cell receptor beta chains follows, all from one sample in a study of cytomegalovirus exposure and HLA in healthy donors. The assay was immunoSEQ multiplex PCR, and TCRdb's table has in-frame clones only and misses some. The table shows about 130,000 clones, with roughly 85% occurring only once. Sequencing input: PBMCs. The receptors shown here come from a man aged 40-50 years in good health and CMV-seropositive. Both conserved end residues are part of each CDR3. Each record gives: D gene, clone size, V gene, J gene, CDR3 DNA, CDR3 protein. D genes are given only for firm matches. The listing skips clone size in some rows; elsewhere it reads once, few, many or a size class.

TRBD2,-,TRBV9,TRBJ2-5,TGTGCCAGCAGCGTAGGTGGGACTAGCGGGGAGACCCAGTACTTC,CASSVGGTSGETQYF
TRBD1,-,TRBV10-3,TRBJ1-1,TGTGCCATCAGTGGGGGGACAGGGACCAACACTGAAGCTTTCTTT,CAISGGTGTNTEAFF
TRBD1,-,TRBV18,TRBJ1-2,TGTGCCAGCTCACAGACTCCGCAGGACAGGATTTATGGCTACACCTTC,CASSQTPQDRIYGYTF
-,-,TRBV18,TRBJ1-1,TGTGCCAGCTCGCCTGGACAAACTGAAGCTTTCTTT,CASSPGQTEAFF
-,-,TRBV29-1,TRBJ2-2,TGCAGCGTTGAAGATCCCAGGGGACGAGCGAACACCGGGGAGCTGTTTTTT,CSVEDPRGRANTGELFF
-,-,TRBV11-1,TRBJ1-1,TGTGCCAGCAGCTTCAACGGGGACACTGAAGCTTTCTTT,CASSFNGDTEAFF
-,-,TRBV30,TRBJ1-6,TGTGCCTGGAGCCCCAGGGGAGCCTGGAATTCACCCCTCCACTTT,CAWSPRGAWNSPLHF
-,-,TRBV21-1,TRBJ1-2,TGTGCCAGGCCGGGACAGGGGATTTACACCTTC,CARPGQGIYTF
TRBD2,once,TRBV5-1,TRBJ2-3,TGCGCCAGCAGACCCCTAGCGGGAGGGCCAGATACGCAGTATTTT,CASRPLAGGPDTQYF
-,-,TRBV7-9,TRBJ1-3,TGTGCCAGCACCGCCGCGGCCTACTCTGGAAACACCATATATTTT,CASTAAAYSGNTIYF
-,-,TRBV6-1,TRBJ2-7,TGTGCCAGCATTTCGTCGGCGCGGGACTACGAGCAGTACTTC,CASISSARDYEQYF
TRBD1,-,TRBV6-5,TRBJ1-1,TGTGCCAGCACAGGACAGGAAAGGACTGAAGCTTTCTTT,CASTGQERTEAFF
-,-,TRBV21-1,TRBJ2-6,-,CASSPRKWGTGANVLTF
-,-,TRBV5-6,TRBJ2-7,TGTGCCAGCAGCGCCCCCGGTCTAGCGACCTACGAGCAGTACTTC,CASSAPGLATYEQYF
TRBD1,-,TRBV9,TRBJ2-5,TGTGCCAGCAGCGTCAATTTACAGGGGGCTCGGGAGACCCAGTACTTC,CASSVNLQGARETQYF
TRBD2,-,TRBV7-8,TRBJ2-2,TGTGCCAGCAGCCTCCTAGCGGGAGGGCCGGGCGGGGAGCTGTTTTTT,CASSLLAGGPGGELFF
-,-,TRBV19,TRBJ1-6,TGTGCCAGTAGTATACAGAGGGATTCACCCCTCCACTTT,CASSIQRDSPLHF
-,-,TRBV2,TRBJ2-1,TGTGCCAGCAGTGGGGGTTCGGGATACTCCTACAATGAGCAGTTCTTC,CASSGGSGYSYNEQFF
TRBD2,-,TRBV25-1,TRBJ2-2,TGTGCCAGCAGTGTACTCGAGGGACTAGCGGGAGGGCCCGGGGAGCTGTTTTTT,CASSVLEGLAGGPGELFF
-,-,TRBV5-1,TRBJ2-7,TGCGCCAGCAGCTTTCGAGCAGAGGACTACGAGCAGTACTTC,CASSFRAEDYEQYF
-,-,TRBV30,TRBJ2-3,TGTGCCTGGAGTGTAGGGGGAGGGGGCACAGATACGCAGTATTTT,CAWSVGGGGTDTQYF
TRBD1,-,TRBV10-3,TRBJ1-5,TGTGCCATCACCTCGGACAGGGAGAGCCAGCCCCAGCATTTT,CAITSDRESQPQHF
TRBD1,few,TRBV9,TRBJ2-7,TGTGCCAGCAGCGTAGGATGGACAGGGGACTACGAGCAGTACTTC,CASSVGWTGDYEQYF
-,-,TRBV7-8,TRBJ2-3,TGTGCCCTCGCCCAGCGAAGCACAGATACGCAGTATTTT,CALAQRSTDTQYF
-,-,TRBV10-1,TRBJ1-5,TGCGCCAGCAGTGAGGGAGAATATCAGCCCCAGCATTTT,CASSEGEYQPQHF
-,few,TRBV6-6,TRBJ2-1,TGTGCCAGCAGTTACAAACAGTCGGACAATGAGCAGTTCTTC,CASSYKQSDNEQFF
-,-,TRBV19,TRBJ2-7,TGTGCCAGTAGTCCAGTGGCTCTTTCCGAGCAGTACTTC,CASSPVALSEQYF
TRBD1,-,TRBV6-1,TRBJ2-7,TGTGCTACCCTCCCGGGACAGGGCGACCACGAGCAGTACTTC,CATLPGQGDHEQYF
-,-,TRBV6-5,TRBJ2-5,TGTGCCAGCAGTTACTCGATGAGGACAGAAGAGACCCAGTACTTC,CASSYSMRTEETQYF
TRBD1,-,TRBV7-3,TRBJ2-1,TGTGCCAGCAGTAACCGGGACAGGGGACGGAATGAGCAGTTCTTC,CASSNRDRGRNEQFF
TRBD1,few,TRBV19,TRBJ1-4,TGTGCCAGTAGTCCGGGCGGGGACAGGGGCCCGAATGAAAAACTGTTTTTT,CASSPGGDRGPNEKLFF
TRBD1,-,TRBV30,TRBJ1-4,TGTGCCTGGAGTGTAGAACCACAGGGGGCCGGTGAAAAACTGTTTTTT,CAWSVEPQGAGEKLFF
-,few,TRBV25-1,TRBJ1-1,TGTGCCAGCAGTGAGCCCAGAAGGGGGGGAATCGAAGCTTTCTTT,CASSEPRRGGIEAFF
-,-,TRBV6-1,TRBJ1-2,TGTGCCAGCAGGGTCAGGGCGAGCTATGGCTACACCTTC,CASRVRASYGYTF
-,-,TRBV10-1,TRBJ1-2,TGCGCCAGCAGTCCTAAAGGAGGGGATCTCTATGGCTACACCTTC,CASSPKGGDLYGYTF